A single sample is the source of the 23 T cell receptor beta chains below, sequenced in a study of spatial heterogeneity in lung cancer. Indicated time point: sample taken at primary tumor resection. Tumor, nontumor lung or frozen PBMC supplied whole RNA, sequenced without sorting. From the 5' RACE reads, TCRdb called clonotypes with MiXCR, one entry per CDR3 protein. The top ten clones hold around 36% of a sample with 4,000 or so distinct CDR3 sequences, almost 35% of them seen once. Sequencing was performed on PBMCs, taken at surgery. All receptors come from a male donor with early-stage non-small cell lung cancer.

This clonotype appeared a few times. Since it is a stray read in a library aimed at alpha chains, this beta chain has a size that is not meaningful. V is TRBV20-1 and J is TRBJ2-3; 12 bases are a match to TRBD2. Germline loops: CDR1 DFQATT, CDR2 SNEGSKA (reference sequence). The length of the CDR3 is 13 residues. Trimming took 5 bases from V and 5 from J; bases not matched to a gene: 2. Here the CDR3 DNA reads TGCAGTGCTCCTAGCGGGGGGGGAGATACGCAGTATTTT. Amino acids: CSAPSGGGDTQYF.

This clonotype has a handful of counts. This beta chain is an unintended read in a library built for alpha chains; its size means little. This rearrangement joins TRBV6-2 or TRBV6-3 to TRBJ2-2; possible D gene TRBD1, 5 bases. Trimming pared 8 bases from V and 7 bases from J, leaving 11 bases between. The CDR3 extends over 12 amino acids. CDR1 is MNHEY and CDR2 is SVGEGT in the germline V gene. The CDR3, as DNA: TGTGCCAGCCAGGGCGGCTTCGGGGAGCTGTTTTTT. Protein sequence: CASQGGFGELFF.

A remark on this clonotype: This beta chain represents an off-target read in a library built for alpha chains; its size is of limited meaning. The rearrangement uses TRBV2 and TRBJ2-2; TRBD2 agrees at 7 bases. V shed 5 bases, J shed 0 bases, and the junction held 3 bases outside the gene matches. The CDR3 extends over 15 amino acids. The germline V gene has CDR1 SNHLY and CDR2 FYNNEI. Written as DNA, the CDR3 is TGTGCCAGCAGTAAACTAGCGCCGAACACCGGGGAGCTGTTTTTT. Encoded protein: CASSKLAPNTGELFF.

As to this clonotype: A library made for alpha chains picked up this beta chain off target, so its size means little. The J gene is TRBJ2-2, the V gene TRBV29-1, with 9 nucleotides matching TRBD2. Germline CDR1 is SQVTM and CDR2 is ANQGSEA. Trimming cost V 4 bases and J 7 bases; bases outside gene matches: 13. This CDR3 comprises 16 residues. The CDR3 bases are TGCAGCGTTGCCCCCTCTAGCGGGAAATTGGGCGGGGAGCTGTTTTTT. Protein sequence: CSVAPSSGKLGGELFF.

On this clonotype: This beta chain lies outside the target of a library built for alpha chains; its clone size means little. The chain links TRBV28 to TRBJ2-5, with TRBD2 as a possible D gene (6 bases). The V and J ends lost 3 bases and 2 bases respectively, with 13 bases between them. This CDR3 spans 15 amino acids. CDR1 is MDHEN, CDR2 SYDVKM, per germline. The CDR3, as DNA: TGTGCCAGCAGTTTTCGGGGGAAGGAGCAAGAGACCCAGTACTTC. It specifies CASSFRGKEQETQYF.

About this clonotype itself: This beta chain appears as a stray read in a library generated for alpha chains; its size is not informative. The chain has TRBV20-1 and TRBJ2-7, with D maybe TRBD2 (6 bases). This CDR3 region has 14 residues. Trimming cost V 3 bases and J 3 bases, with 15 bases left between them. Germline lookup yields CDR1 DFQATT and CDR2 SNEGSKA (reference sequence). CDR3 DNA sequence: TGCAGTGCTAGGGAGGGCGGTAGGTTCTACGAGCAGTACTTC. Translated: CSAREGGRFYEQYF.

On this clonotype itself: The library was built for alpha chains, so this beta chain is an off-target read and its size means little. V gene TRBV9 combines with J gene TRBJ2-7, with TRBD2 as a possible D gene (6 bases). V was cut by 0 bases and J by 6 bases, with 13 bases left in between. The CDR3 contains 14 residues. In germline, CDR1 is SGDLS, CDR2 YYNGEE. For the CDR3, the DNA is TGTGCCAGCAGCGTAGTGGCGGGACCAGGCGAGCAGTACTTC. Protein sequence: CASSVVAGPGEQYF.

A remark on this clonotype: This beta chain appears as a stray read in a library generated for alpha chains; its size is not informative. The chain joins TRBV4-1 to TRBJ2-3; the D gene is possibly TRBD1 (6 bases). This CDR3 spans 14 amino acids. Germline CDR1 is MGHRA and CDR2 is YSYEKL. V lost 7 bases, J lost 3 bases, and 14 bases lay in between. The CDR3 coding sequence is TGCGCCAGCATCGGACAGTGGGATACAGATACGCAGTATTTT. Protein product: CASIGQWDTDTQYF.

A few counts support this clonotype. A library prepared for alpha chains yielded this beta chain as an off-target read; its size is of little meaning. This chain links TRBV10-3 with TRBJ2-1; D might be TRBD2 (6 bases). From germline, CDR1 is ENHRY and CDR2 SYGVKD. This CDR3 has 16 amino acids. The V end was cut by 3 bases, the J end by 5 bases, with 17 bases between. CDR3 sequence reads: CAISESSLARNNEQFF. CDR3 nucleotide sequence: TGTGCCATCAGTGAAAGTAGTCTAGCGAGAAACAATGAGCAGTTCTTC.

This clonotype ranks as medium-sized. Because this beta chain is a stray read in a library intended to capture alpha chains, its abundance should not be given much weight. This chain's CDR3 is CSVSLAGTGELFF. The CDR3 DNA reads as TGCAGCGTTTCACTAGCGGGAACCGGGGAGCTGTTTTTT. The chain links TRBV29-1 to TRBJ2-2; TRBD2 matches 10 bases. The CDR3 contains 13 residues. V lost 5 bases to trimming and J lost 5 bases; unmatched junction nucleotides: 2. The V gene's germline CDR1 is SQVTM and CDR2 ANQGSEA.

This clonotype showed up just a few times. This beta chain lies outside the target of a library built for alpha chains; its clone size means little. V and J are TRBV5-1 and TRBJ2-2, with 8 bases lining up with TRBD2. The CDR3 is made up of 16 amino acids. Germline V gives CDR1 SGHRS, CDR2 YFSETQ. The junction had 10 bases not matched to a gene; V was cut back by 5 bases and J by 4 bases. The CDR3 coding sequence is TGCGCCAGCAGACCCACTAGCGGCGGGACCACCGGGGAGCTGTTTTTT. It specifies CASRPTSGGTTGELFF. The full variable domain, rest sourced from reference TRBV5-1 and TRBJ2-2, is KAGVTQTPRYLIKTRGQQVTLSCSPISGHRSVSWYQQTPGQGLQFLFEYFSETQRNKGNFPGRFSGRQFSNSRSEMNVSTLELGDSALYLCASRPTSGGTTGELFFGEGSRLTVL.

As concerns this clonotype: This beta chain slipped into a library made for alpha chains as a stray read, so its size is not meaningful. The chain links TRBV29-1 to TRBJ2-1, with D possibly being TRBD1 (6 bases). CDR3 length: 16 amino acids. With 0 bases removed from V and 0 bases from J, the gap between germline ends came to 12 bases. The germline CDR1 and CDR2 sequences are SQVTM and ANQGSEA. The CDR3 DNA is TGCAGCGTTGAAGATCTCTACAGGGCCTCCTACAATGAGCAGTTCTTC. Its translation: CSVEDLYRASYNEQFF.

In the case of this clonotype: A library prepared for alpha chains yielded this beta chain as an off-target read; its size is of little meaning. The chain employs TRBV11-2 and TRBJ2-7, with a weak D call TRBD1 (6 bases). This CDR3 spans 16 amino acids. The V end was cut by 5 bases, the J end by 0 bases, with 17 bases between. Germline CDR1 and CDR2: SGHAT and FQNNGV. The CDR3 loop is CASSSLSSRGSYEQYF. For the CDR3, the DNA is TGTGCCAGCAGCAGCTTATCCTCCAGGGGCTCCTACGAGCAGTACTTC.

To note about this clonotype: This beta chain turned up in a library designed for alpha chains; as an off-target read, its abundance says little. The chain recombines TRBV4-3 with TRBJ2-1; D gene ambiguous. Germline values: CDR1 LGHNA, CDR2 YSLEER. CDR3 length equals 14 residues. The V end was cut by 1 base, the J end by 4 bases, with 8 bases between. CDR3 residues: CASSQGAGYNEQFF. The DNA of the CDR3 is TGCGCCAGCAGCCAAGGGGCCGGGTACAATGAGCAGTTCTTC.

This clonotype was picked up a small number of times. The library was designed around alpha chains, so this beta chain is a stray read whose abundance carries little weight. The gene calls are TRBV9 and TRBJ2-3; 7 bases fit TRBD2. The CDR3 loop spans 13 amino acids. Germline CDR1 and CDR2: SGDLS and YYNGEE. J was trimmed by 1 base and V by 5 bases; bases with no gene match: 1. The CDR3 DNA sequence: TGTGCCAGCAGTCGGGGGGGCACAGATACGCAGTATTTT. Its protein product is CASSRGGTDTQYF.

This clonotype has just a few counts. A library prepared for alpha chains yielded this beta chain as an off-target read; its size is of little meaning. DNA of the CDR3: TGCAGCGTTTTCGACAGCTACGAGCAGTACTTC. Its translation is CSVFDSYEQYF. V usage is TRBV29-1 and J usage is TRBJ2-7; D may be TRBD1 (5 bases). The length of the CDR3 is 11 residues. Germline V CDR1 and CDR2: SQVTM, ANQGSEA. Trimming took off 5 bases at V and 3 bases at J, with 8 bases between the two ends.

Comment on this clonotype: Being off target in a library aimed at alpha chains, this beta chain has a size of little meaning. CDR3 coding DNA: TGTGCCAGCAGCAAAGTTAAGGGATCCTACGAGCAGTACTTC. This gives the protein CASSKVKGSYEQYF. The rearrangement uses TRBV21-1 and TRBJ2-7. TRBV21-1 constitutes a pseudogene. The CDR3 loop spans 14 amino acids.

Only a few counts were recorded for this clonotype. This beta chain is an unintended read in a library built for alpha chains; its size means little. The chain joins TRBV20-1 to TRBJ2-7; 10 bases agree with TRBD2. The CDR3 length is 17 residues. The germline V gene has CDR1 DFQATT and CDR2 SNEGSKA (reference sequence). V shed 3 bases and J 2 bases; nucleotides not matched to a gene: 13. Here the CDR3 DNA reads TGCAGTGCTAGGGCCGGGACTAGCGCTTCCTTGACCTACGAGCAGTACTTC. Translation gives CSARAGTSASLTYEQYF.

The sample holds one count of this clonotype. The library was prepared for alpha chains; this beta chain is a stray read, so its frequency means little. V and J are TRBV24-1 and TRBJ2-5; the match to TRBD1 covers 9 bases. The CDR3 extends over 19 amino acids. Looked up from germline, CDR1 is KGHDR and CDR2 is SFDVKD. J was trimmed by 7 bases and V by 8 bases; bases with no gene match: 25. As DNA, the CDR3 is TGTGCCACCATAGGGGTACAGGGGGCGTTAGACCTACCAAGAGGGACCCAGTACTTC. Protein sequence: CATIGVQGALDLPRGTQYF.

In regard to this clonotype: In a library made to pick up alpha chains, this beta chain is a stray read with a size that means little. The rearrangement uses TRBV7-3 and TRBJ2-3; TRBD2 matches at 14 bases. Germline CDR1 and CDR2: SGHTA and FQGTGA. V lost 5 bases and J lost 10; bases outside the gene matches: 8. This CDR3 contains 15 residues. The CDR3: CASSTGLAGGEAQYF. The DNA of the CDR3 is TGTGCCAGCAGCACCGGACTAGCGGGAGGAGAGGCGCAGTATTTT.

Turning to this clonotype: This beta chain is a stray sequence in a library constructed for alpha chains; its clone size is not meaningful. The V call is TRBV7-9, the J call TRBJ2-7; TRBD1 matches at 7 bases. CDR1 SEHNR and CDR2 FQNEAQ come from the germline V gene (reference sequence). With 6 bases clipped from V and 3 bases from J, the junction kept 11 bases outside the gene matches. This CDR3 is 15 amino acids long. The CDR3: CASRGNTQGRYEQYF. The CDR3 DNA reads TGTGCCAGCAGGGGAAACACACAGGGGCGCTACGAGCAGTACTTC.

Points on this clonotype: This beta chain represents an off-target read in a library built for alpha chains; its size is of limited meaning. This chain connects TRBV27 to TRBJ2-1; 10 bases match TRBD2. The junction had 4 bases not matched to a gene; V was cut back by 6 bases and J by 8 bases. Germline loops: CDR1 MNHEY, CDR2 SMNVEV (reference sequence). This CDR3 spans 13 amino acids. The CDR3 protein is CASRLAGVHEQFF. For the CDR3, the DNA is TGTGCCAGCAGGCTAGCGGGAGTGCATGAGCAGTTCTTC.

Details on this clonotype: This beta chain appears as a stray read in a library generated for alpha chains; its size is not informative. The rearrangement joins TRBV24-1 to TRBJ2-1; 7 bases align to TRBD2. CDR1 and CDR2 from the germline V gene are KGHDR and SFDVKD. V dropped 3 bases and J dropped 14; count of bases not matched to a gene: 15. The length of the CDR3 is 15 residues. As DNA, the CDR3 is TGTGCCACCAGTGATCCAAGGACTAGTGAAGGGTGGAAGTTCTTC. Translated: CATSDPRTSEGWKFF.